Listed below are T cell receptor beta chains from one sample, sequenced in a study of shared clonotypes between healthy human individuals. Here immunoSEQ multiplex PCR was the method, and the copy in TCRdb shows in-frame clones only, minus some. There are about 2.3 million clones in the sample; about nine tenths occur only once, and around 0.35% lies in the top ten. The material sequenced was naive CD4+ T cells from PBMCs. These receptors were taken from a man aged 18 to 29 in good health. Some clones in this sample may be carry-over from other donors' samples. Both conserved end residues are part of each CDR3. D genes are given only for firm matches. Expanded clones get a size class; other rows say once, few or many, or leave the size out.

d_call	v_call	cdr3_length	j_call	clone_size	cdr3_nt	cdr3_aa
TRBD1	TRBV11-2	15	TRBJ1-4	NA	TGTGCCAGCAGCAACCCGGACAGGAGATATGAAAAACTGTTTTTT	CASSNPDRRYEKLFF
TRBD2	TRBV7-2	17	TRBJ2-7	NA	TGTGCCAGCAGCTACAGACTAGCGGGAAGGGCCCCCTACGAGCAGTACTTC	CASSYRLAGRAPYEQYF
TRBD1	TRBV18	16	TRBJ1-2	once	TGTGCCAGCTCACGACCCGGGACAGGGGAATCCTATGGCTACACCTTC	CASSRPGTGESYGYTF
TRBD1	TRBV30	13	TRBJ1-6	NA	TGTGCCTGGGACCGACAGGGTAATTCACCCCTCCACTTT	CAWDRQGNSPLHF
NA	TRBV6-6	15	TRBJ1-3	NA	TGTGCCAGCAGAGAAACAGCGTCGTCTGGAAACACCATATATTTT	CASRETASSGNTIYF
NA	TRBV27	15	TRBJ1-4	NA	TGTGCCAGCAGTTTAATGGGGTTTCACGGTGAAAAACTGTTTTTT	CASSLMGFHGEKLFF
NA	TRBV6-1	13	TRBJ2-3	NA	TGTGCCACCAGACTTAGGCTCGCAGATACGCAGTATTTT	CATRLRLADTQYF
NA	TRBV7-9	19	TRBJ1-4	NA	TGTGCCAGCAGCTTGGGGGCCGGACGGATAGTTGCAACTAATGAAAAACTGTTTTTT	CASSLGAGRIVATNEKLFF
NA	TRBV6-6	16	TRBJ2-4	once	TGTGCCAGCAGTTACTCGTTTGACCGCTCCCAAAACATTCAGTACTTC	CASSYSFDRSQNIQYF
TRBD2	TRBV11-2	16	TRBJ2-5	NA	TGTGCCAGCAGCTTGCTTAGCGGGAGCTTGAGAGAGACCCAGTACTTC	CASSLLSGSLRETQYF
NA	TRBV5-1	14	TRBJ2-5	NA	TGCGCCAGCAGCTATCAGAGGTTCCAAGAGACCCAGTACTTC	CASSYQRFQETQYF
TRBD2	TRBV5-1	14	TRBJ2-3	NA	TGCGCCAGCAGCATGGGTAGCGGGACAGATACGCAGTATTTT	CASSMGSGTDTQYF
NA	TRBV28	15	TRBJ1-4	NA	TGTGCCAGCAGTCCCCCGCGGGGGACTAATGAAAAACTGTTTTTT	CASSPPRGTNEKLFF
NA	TRBV6-1	13	TRBJ1-1	NA	TGTGCCAGCAGTGTAGAACGGAACACTGAAGCTTTCTTT	CASSVERNTEAFF
NA	TRBV9	15	TRBJ2-1	NA	TGTGCCAGCAGCGCCCGCCGGCAGGCTATGGATGAGCAGTTCTTC	CASSARRQAMDEQFF
TRBD2	TRBV28	16	TRBJ2-3	once	TGTGCCAGCAGTTCCCATAGCGGGAGGGGTGCAGATACGCAGTATTTT	CASSSHSGRGADTQYF
TRBD1	TRBV28	13	TRBJ1-1	NA	TGTGCCAGCCTACAGGGGCAGAGAACTGAAGCTTTCTTT	CASLQGQRTEAFF
NA	TRBV5-1	14	TRBJ2-3	NA	TGCGCCAGCAGCCTGGAAGGGGCTGGAGATACGCAGTATTTT	CASSLEGAGDTQYF
NA	TRBV7-2	14	TRBJ2-2	NA	TGTGCCAGCAGCTTCCGGGACTTCAACGGGGAGCTGTTTTTT	CASSFRDFNGELFF
NA	TRBV7-8	15	TRBJ1-5	NA	TGTGCCAGCAGCTTAGGGTGGGAGGGATTGCAGCCCCAGCATTTT	CASSLGWEGLQPQHF
TRBD2	TRBV7-6	16	TRBJ2-2	NA	TGTGCCAGCAGCATGACTAGCGGGAGTTACACCGGGGAGCTGTTTTTT	CASSMTSGSYTGELFF
TRBD2	TRBV29-1	13	TRBJ2-1	once	TGCAGCGTTGGAGGGACTAACTACAATGAGCAGTTCTTC	CSVGGTNYNEQFF
TRBD2	TRBV5-1	14	TRBJ2-7	few	TGCGCCAGCAGCTCGGGACTAGCGGGATACGAGCAGTACTTC	CASSSGLAGYEQYF
TRBD1	TRBV5-4	14	TRBJ2-5	NA	TGTGCCAGCAGAGGGACAGGGGCGCAGGAGACCCAGTACTTC	CASRGTGAQETQYF
TRBD1	TRBV9	15	TRBJ2-5	NA	TGTGCCAGCAGCGTAAGGGGACAGTCCCAAGAGACCCAGTACTTC	CASSVRGQSQETQYF
NA	TRBV6-6	14	TRBJ1-2	NA	TGTGCCAGCAGTTACTCCCCCCCAGTCTATGGCTACACCTTC	CASSYSPPVYGYTF
NA	TRBV7-9	15	TRBJ1-2	NA	TGTGCCAGCAGCTTAGCCGGGCAGGGTTCCTATGGCTACACCTTC	CASSLAGQGSYGYTF
TRBD2	TRBV11-2	17	TRBJ2-7	NA	TGTGCCAGCAGCTTAAGGACCCCTAGCGGAGGAACCTACGAGCAGTACTTC	CASSLRTPSGGTYEQYF
TRBD1	TRBV28	15	TRBJ1-4	NA	TGTGCCAGCAGTTTTGGGACAGGGGGTAGTGAAAAACTGTTTTTT	CASSFGTGGSEKLFF
TRBD1	TRBV12-5	15	TRBJ2-1	NA	TGTGCTAGTGCCCTGGGACAGCTTCCTCACAATGAGCAGTTCTTC	CASALGQLPHNEQFF
TRBD2	TRBV2	15	TRBJ2-5	NA	TGTGCCAGCACTATGAGACTAGCGGGACTAGAGACCCAGTACTTC	CASTMRLAGLETQYF
TRBD1	TRBV6-1	15	TRBJ1-5	few	TGTGCCAGCAGTGCGGGGACAGCGGGCAATCAGCCCCAGCATTTT	CASSAGTAGNQPQHF
NA	TRBV18	12	TRBJ2-7	NA	TGTGCCAGCTCACCAGTCAGCTACGAGCAGTACTTC	CASSPVSYEQYF
TRBD2	TRBV2	15	TRBJ2-3	NA	TGTGCCAGCGTGAATACCGGGACTAGGGGCGATACGCAGTATTTT	CASVNTGTRGDTQYF
NA	TRBV5-4	13	TRBJ1-2	NA	TGTGCCAGCAGCTTGGGGGCCGGTGACGGCTACACCTTC	CASSLGAGDGYTF
TRBD1	TRBV7-7	13	TRBJ2-3	NA	TGTGCCAGCAGCATCCGACAGGGAGATACGCAGTATTTT	CASSIRQGDTQYF
NA	TRBV5-6	12	TRBJ2-1	NA	TGTGCCAGCAGTTTGAACCACAATGAGCAGTTCTTC	CASSLNHNEQFF
NA	TRBV28	16	TRBJ1-5	NA	TGTGCCAGCAGTTTACCCGGGAGACATAGCAATCAGCCCCAGCATTTT	CASSLPGRHSNQPQHF
NA	TRBV4-3	14	TRBJ2-3	NA	TGCGCCAGCAGTTCGGGGTTTTGGGCAGATACGCAGTATTTT	CASSSGFWADTQYF
TRBD1	TRBV29-1	13	TRBJ1-1	NA	TGCAGCGGGGGGACAGTGGCGAACACTGAAGCTTTCTTT	CSGGTVANTEAFF
NA	TRBV29-1	12	TRBJ1-1	NA	TGCAGCGTTGAGTCGCAGGGGATGATAGCTTTCTTT	CSVESQGMIAFF
NA	TRBV5-6	16	TRBJ2-7	NA	TGTGCCAGCAGCTTGTGGTCTAGCCGACTAACCTACGAGCAGTACTTC	CASSLWSSRLTYEQYF
NA	TRBV6-6	15	TRBJ1-5	NA	TGTGCCAGCAGTTACGGGGGGGTTCGGAATCAGCCCCAGCATTTT	CASSYGGVRNQPQHF
NA	TRBV28	13	TRBJ2-5	NA	TGTGCCAGCAGTTTACGGGGGATAGAGACCCAGTACTTC	CASSLRGIETQYF
NA	TRBV6-5	13	TRBJ1-5	NA	TGTGCCAGCAGTTACTCGAAAGATCAGCCCCAGCATTTT	CASSYSKDQPQHF
TRBD1	TRBV18	17	TRBJ2-3	NA	TGTGCCAGCTCACCACCGATTGGGGAACAGGGGCAAGATACGCAGTATTTT	CASSPPIGEQGQDTQYF
NA	TRBV27	15	TRBJ2-3	NA	TGTGCCAGCAGCCGGGACCGCACTAGCACAGATACGCAGTATTTT	CASSRDRTSTDTQYF
NA	TRBV27	12	TRBJ2-7	NA	TGTGCCAGCCGGGACACCACCTACGAGCAGTACTTC	CASRDTTYEQYF
TRBD2	TRBV19	23	TRBJ2-2	NA	TGTGCCAGTAGTATAGAAACTGGGGGGCTACTAGCGGGAGGACAATCTAACACCGGGGAGCTGTTTTTT	CASSIETGGLLAGGQSNTGELFF
TRBD1	TRBV18	15	TRBJ2-5	NA	TGTGCCAGCTCACCACGGACAGGGGTAGAAGAGACCCAGTACTTC	CASSPRTGVEETQYF
NA	TRBV19	15	TRBJ2-7	NA	TGTGCCAGTAGACAAAGACAGGGAGGAACCTACGAGCAGTACTTC	CASRQRQGGTYEQYF
NA	TRBV5-1	13	TRBJ2-7	few	TGCGCCAGCAGCTTGGGGCAGAACTACGAGCAGTACTTC	CASSLGQNYEQYF
NA	TRBV4-1	16	TRBJ1-2	NA	TGCGCCAGCAGCCAAGACGCCATCAGGGATAACTATGGCTACACCTTC	CASSQDAIRDNYGYTF
TRBD1	TRBV10-3	13	TRBJ1-1	NA	TGTGCCATCAGGGATGACAGGGAGAGTGAAGCTTTCTTT	CAIRDDRESEAFF
NA	TRBV30	15	TRBJ2-1	NA	TGTGCCTGGAGCCCCCCCCTTAGCTCCTACAATGAGCAGTTCTTC	CAWSPPLSSYNEQFF
NA	TRBV6-4	14	TRBJ2-2	few	TGTGCCAGCAGTGGCTCCAGGAACACCGGGGAGCTGTTTTTT	CASSGSRNTGELFF
NA	TRBV11-2	14	TRBJ1-5	NA	TGTGCCAGCAGCTCAGGACAGCTGAATCAGCCCCAGCATTTT	CASSSGQLNQPQHF
NA	TRBV27	15	TRBJ2-7	NA	TGTGCCAGCCGAACCCCGGCGAGAAGGCCTTACGAGCAGTACTTC	CASRTPARRPYEQYF